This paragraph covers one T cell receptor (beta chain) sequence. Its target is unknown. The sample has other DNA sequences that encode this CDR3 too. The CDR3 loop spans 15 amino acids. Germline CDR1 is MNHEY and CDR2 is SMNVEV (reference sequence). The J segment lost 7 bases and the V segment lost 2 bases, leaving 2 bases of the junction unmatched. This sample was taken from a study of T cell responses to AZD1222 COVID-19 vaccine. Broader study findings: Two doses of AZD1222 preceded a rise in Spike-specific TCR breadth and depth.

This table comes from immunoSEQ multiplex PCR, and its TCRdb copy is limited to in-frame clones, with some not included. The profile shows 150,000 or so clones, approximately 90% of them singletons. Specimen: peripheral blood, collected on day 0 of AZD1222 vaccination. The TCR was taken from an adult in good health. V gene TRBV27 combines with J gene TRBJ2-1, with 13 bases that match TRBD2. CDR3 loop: CASSLGTSGTNEQFF. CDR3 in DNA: TGTGCCAGCAGTTTAGGGACTAGCGGGACAAATGAGCAGTTCTTC.